A single sample is the source of the 3 T cell receptor beta chains below, sequenced in a study of blood T cell repertoires in COVID-19. Sequenced by immunoSEQ multiplex PCR; TCRdb stores in-frame clones only, minus some. The sample shows under 150,000 clones, 75% to 90% of them seen only once. Input material: peripheral blood. The receptor source for this set is a woman aged 55-70 years with COVID-19, enrolled during active disease.

The chain carries TRBV19 and TRBJ2-1, with a weak D call TRBD1 (6 bases). This CDR3 comprises 13 residues. Trimming stripped 4 bases from V and 4 bases from J, with 8 bases between. Germline CDR1 reads LNHDA; CDR2 reads SQIVND (reference sequence). Here the CDR3 DNA reads TGTGCCAGTAGTAACCAGGGGTACAATGAGCAGTTCTTC. This encodes CASSNQGYNEQFF.

This clone has more than one count but fewer than ten. The genes are TRBV6-5 and TRBJ2-7; D is possibly TRBD1 (6 bases). This CDR3 is built from 15 residues. Per germline, CDR1 MNHEY and CDR2 SVGAGI. Between the trimmed V and J ends, which lost 5 bases and 2 bases, there was a span of 16 bases. CDR3 residues: CASSPGHPVTYEQYF. In DNA form, the CDR3 reads TGTGCCAGCAGTCCGGGACATCCAGTGACCTACGAGCAGTACTTC.

The chain is built from TRBV18 and TRBJ2-7; D is unresolved. The germline gives CDR1 KGHSH, CDR2 LQKENI. The length of the CDR3 is 16 residues. V lost 2 bases and J lost 2, with 16 bases in between. The CDR3 region is CASSPLIQSFTYEQYF. The CDR3 DNA reads as TGTGCCAGCTCACCATTGATTCAGTCCTTTACCTACGAGCAGTACTTC.